This T cell receptor beta chain was retrieved from a study of cytomegalovirus exposure and HLA in healthy donors. Clones were read by immunoSEQ multiplex PCR, and TCRdb kept only the in-frame ones, dropping some. The sample includes more than 70,000 clones, about 95% of them seen just once. Comment on this clone: Its antigen is as yet unknown.

Germline lookup yields CDR1 MGHDK and CDR2 SYGVNS. Trimming removed 4 bases from V and 3 bases from J; junction bases left unmatched: 1. This CDR3 has 13 residues. Whole-study results and caveats: In vitro experiments confirmed that three CMV-associated chains were specific for CMV antigens. Within the approximately 120 validation repertoires, first-cohort TCR clusters tended to co-occur, according to a later analysis.

V usage is TRBV25-1 and J usage is TRBJ1-1; the match to TRBD1 covers 8 bases. The clonotype comes from a woman aged 18-29 years in good health and CMV-seronegative. What was sequenced was PBMCs. In DNA form, the CDR3 reads TGTGCCAGCAGTGCACAGGGGGACACTGAAGCTTTCTTT. Its translation: CASSAQGDTEAFF. Drawing the rest from reference TRBV25-1 and TRBJ1-1, the complete variable domain is EADIYQTPRYLVIGTGKKITLECSQTMGHDKMYWYQQDPGMELHLIHYSYGVNSTEKGDLSSESTVSRIRTEHFPLTLESARPSHTSQYLCASSAQGDTEAFFGQGTRLTVV.